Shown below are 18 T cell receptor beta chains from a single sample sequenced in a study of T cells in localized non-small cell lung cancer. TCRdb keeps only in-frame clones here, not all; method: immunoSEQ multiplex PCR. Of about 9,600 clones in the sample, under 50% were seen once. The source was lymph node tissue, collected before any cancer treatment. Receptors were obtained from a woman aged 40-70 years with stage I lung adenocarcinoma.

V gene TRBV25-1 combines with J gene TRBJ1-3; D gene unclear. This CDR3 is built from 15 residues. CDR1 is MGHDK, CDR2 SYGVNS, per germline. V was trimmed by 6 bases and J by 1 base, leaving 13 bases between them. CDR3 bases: TGTGCCAGCAGCCCAGGTAGATCTTCTGGAAACACCATATATTTT. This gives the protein CASSPGRSSGNTIYF.

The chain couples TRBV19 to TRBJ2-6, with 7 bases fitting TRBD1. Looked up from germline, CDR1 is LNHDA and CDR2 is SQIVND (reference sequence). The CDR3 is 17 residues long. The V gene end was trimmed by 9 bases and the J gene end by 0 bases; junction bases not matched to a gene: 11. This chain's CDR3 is CASARTGGVSGANVLTF. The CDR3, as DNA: TGTGCCAGCGCTCGGACAGGTGGGGTCTCTGGGGCCAACGTCCTGACTTTC. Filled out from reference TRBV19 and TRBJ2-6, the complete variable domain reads DGGITQSPKYLFRKEGQNVTLSCEQNLNHDAMYWYRQDPGQGLRLIYYSQIVNDFQKGDIAEGYSVSREKKESFPLTVTSAQKNPTAFYLCASARTGGVSGANVLTFGAGSRLTVL.

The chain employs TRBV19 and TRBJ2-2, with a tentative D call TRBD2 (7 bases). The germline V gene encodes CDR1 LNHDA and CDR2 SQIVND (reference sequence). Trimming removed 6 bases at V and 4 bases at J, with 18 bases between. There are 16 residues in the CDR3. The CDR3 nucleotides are TGTGCCAGTAGACTGCCTCGAGGGGGGGTCACCGGGGAGCTGTTTTTT. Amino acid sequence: CASRLPRGGVTGELFF.

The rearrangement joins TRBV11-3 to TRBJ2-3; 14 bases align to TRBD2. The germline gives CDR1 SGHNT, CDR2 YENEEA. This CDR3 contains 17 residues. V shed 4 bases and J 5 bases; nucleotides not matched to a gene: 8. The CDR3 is CASSSRLAGGHIDTQYF. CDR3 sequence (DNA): TGTGCCAGCAGCTCCAGACTAGCGGGGGGGCATATAGATACGCAGTATTTT. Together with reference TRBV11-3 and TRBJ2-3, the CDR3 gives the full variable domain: EAGVVQSPRYKIIEKKQPVAFWCNPISGHNTLYWYLQNLGQGPELLIRYENEEAVDDSQLPKDRFSAERLKGVDSTLKIQPAELGDSAVYLCASSSRLAGGHIDTQYFGPGTRLTVL.

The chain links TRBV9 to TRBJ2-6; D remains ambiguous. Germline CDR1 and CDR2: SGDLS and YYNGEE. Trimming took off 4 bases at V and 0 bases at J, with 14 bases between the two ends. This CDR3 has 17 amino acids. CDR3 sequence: CASSPVVSASGANVLTF. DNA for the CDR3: TGTGCCAGCAGCCCCGTTGTCTCTGCCTCTGGGGCCAACGTCCTGACTTTC.

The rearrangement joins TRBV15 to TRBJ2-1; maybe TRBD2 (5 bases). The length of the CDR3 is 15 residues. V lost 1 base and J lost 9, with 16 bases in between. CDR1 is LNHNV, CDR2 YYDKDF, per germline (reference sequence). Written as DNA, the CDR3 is TGTGCCACCAGCAGAGTTTCATTGGTGGGGAGTGAGCAGTTCTTC. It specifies CATSRVSLVGSEQFF.

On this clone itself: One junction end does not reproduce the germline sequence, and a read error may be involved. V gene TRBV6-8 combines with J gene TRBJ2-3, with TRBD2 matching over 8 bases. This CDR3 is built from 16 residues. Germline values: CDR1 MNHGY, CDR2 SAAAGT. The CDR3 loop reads CASSDSDGGAADTQYF. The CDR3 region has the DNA TGTGCCAGCAGTGACTCGGACGGGGGGGCCGCAGATACGCAGTATTTT.

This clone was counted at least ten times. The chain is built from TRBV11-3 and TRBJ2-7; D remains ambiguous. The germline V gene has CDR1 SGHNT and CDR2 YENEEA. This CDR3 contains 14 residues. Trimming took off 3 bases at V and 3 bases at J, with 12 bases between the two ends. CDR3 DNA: TGTGCCAGCAGCTTGGATCCCGGCAGCTACGAGCAGTACTTC. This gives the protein CASSLDPGSYEQYF.

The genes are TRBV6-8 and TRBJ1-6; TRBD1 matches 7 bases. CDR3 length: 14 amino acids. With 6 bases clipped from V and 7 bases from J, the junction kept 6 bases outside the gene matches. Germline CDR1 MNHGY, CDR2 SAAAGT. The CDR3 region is CASSPRDRNSPLHF. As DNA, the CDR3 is TGTGCCAGCAGCCCCCGGGACAGAAATTCACCCCTCCACTTT.

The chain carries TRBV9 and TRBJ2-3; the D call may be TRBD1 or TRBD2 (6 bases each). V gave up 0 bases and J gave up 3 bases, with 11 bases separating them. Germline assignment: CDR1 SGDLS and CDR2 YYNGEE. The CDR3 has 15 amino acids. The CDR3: CASSVAGAGTDTQYF. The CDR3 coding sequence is TGTGCCAGCAGCGTAGCGGGGGCTGGGACAGATACGCAGTATTTT. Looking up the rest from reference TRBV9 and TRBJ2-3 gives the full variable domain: DSGVTQTPKHLITATGQRVTLRCSPRSGDLSVYWYQQSLDQGLQFLIQYYNGEERAKGNILERFSAQQFPDLHSELNLSSLELGDSALYFCASSVAGAGTDTQYFGPGTRLTVL.

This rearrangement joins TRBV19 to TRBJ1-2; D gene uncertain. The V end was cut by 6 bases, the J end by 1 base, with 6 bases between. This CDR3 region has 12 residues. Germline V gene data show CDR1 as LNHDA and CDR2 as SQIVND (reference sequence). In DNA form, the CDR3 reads TGTGCCAGTAGAAGACTTAACTATGGCTACACCTTC. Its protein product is CASRRLNYGYTF.

The CDR3 nucleotides are TGCAGCGTTGATGCTCGGACGTCTGAAGCTTTCTTT. Translating gives CSVDARTSEAFF. The chain carries TRBV29-1 and TRBJ1-1; D unresolved. This CDR3 has 12 residues. V lost 3 bases and J lost 6, with 11 bases in between. CDR1 SQVTM and CDR2 ANQGSEA come from the germline V gene. Variable domain in full (rest from reference TRBV29-1 and TRBJ1-1): SAVISQKPSRDICQRGTSLTIQCQVDSQVTMMFWYRQQPGQSLTLIATANQGSEATYESGFVIDKFPISRPNLTFSTLTVSNMSPEDSSIYLCSVDARTSEAFFGQGTRLTVV.

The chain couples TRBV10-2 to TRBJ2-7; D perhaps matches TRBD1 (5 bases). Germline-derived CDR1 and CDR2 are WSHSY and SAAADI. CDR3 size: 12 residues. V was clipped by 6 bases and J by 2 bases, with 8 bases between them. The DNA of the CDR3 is TGCGCCAGCAGGGACATCGCCTACGAGCAGTACTTC. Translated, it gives CASRDIAYEQYF.

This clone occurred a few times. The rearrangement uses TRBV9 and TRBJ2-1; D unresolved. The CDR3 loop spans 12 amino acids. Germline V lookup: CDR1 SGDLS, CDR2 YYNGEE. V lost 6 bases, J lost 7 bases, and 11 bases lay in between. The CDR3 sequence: CASNLVGNEQFF. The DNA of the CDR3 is TGTGCCAGCAATCTCGTTGGGAATGAGCAGTTCTTC.

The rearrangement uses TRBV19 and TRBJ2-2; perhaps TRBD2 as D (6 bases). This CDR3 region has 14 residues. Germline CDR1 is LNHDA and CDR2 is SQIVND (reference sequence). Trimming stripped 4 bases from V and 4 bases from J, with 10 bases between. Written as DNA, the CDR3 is TGTGCCAGTAGTAACCAGGGAGGCACCGGGGAGCTGTTTTTT. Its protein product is CASSNQGGTGELFF. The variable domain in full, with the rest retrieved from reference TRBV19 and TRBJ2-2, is DGGITQSPKYLFRKEGQNVTLSCEQNLNHDAMYWYRQDPGQGLRLIYYSQIVNDFQKGDIAEGYSVSREKKESFPLTVTSAQKNPTAFYLCASSNQGGTGELFFGEGSRLTVL.

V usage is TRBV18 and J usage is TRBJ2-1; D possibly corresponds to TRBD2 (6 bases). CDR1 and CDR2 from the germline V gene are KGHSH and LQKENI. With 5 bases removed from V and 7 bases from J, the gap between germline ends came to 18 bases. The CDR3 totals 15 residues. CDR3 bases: TGTGCCAGCTCAACCGGGACGGTGGGGGGAAATGAGCAGTTCTTC. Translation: CASSTGTVGGNEQFF. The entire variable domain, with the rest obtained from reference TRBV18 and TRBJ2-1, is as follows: NAGVMQNPRHLVRRRGQEARLRCSPMKGHSHVYWYRQLPEEGLKFMVYLQKENIIDESGMPKERFSAEFPKEGPSILRIQQVVRGDSAAYFCASSTGTVGGNEQFFGPGTRLTVL.

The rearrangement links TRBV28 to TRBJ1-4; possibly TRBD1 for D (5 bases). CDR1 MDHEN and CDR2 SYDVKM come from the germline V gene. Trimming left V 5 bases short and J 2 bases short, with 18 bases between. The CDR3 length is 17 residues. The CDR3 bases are TGTGCCAGCAGTACCCCCCGAAAGGGGAGGACTAATGAAAAACTGTTTTTT. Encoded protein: CASSTPRKGRTNEKLFF.

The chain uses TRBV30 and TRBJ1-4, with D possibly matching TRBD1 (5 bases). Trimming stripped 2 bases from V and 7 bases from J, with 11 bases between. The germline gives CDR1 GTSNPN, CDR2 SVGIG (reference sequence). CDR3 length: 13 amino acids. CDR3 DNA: TGTGCCTGGAGTTTTGTAAGGGGTGAAAAACTGTTTTTT. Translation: CAWSFVRGEKLFF.